Listed here are 30 T cell receptor beta chains from one sample, sequenced in a study of read filtering for tumor transcriptome and immune sequencing (dated by TCRdb to 2018 to 2020). Data came from an Illumina HiSeq 4000. The Immunoverse kit was used to build TCR libraries from approximately 410 ng RNA, with molecular barcoded adaptors covering alpha/delta and beta/gamma chains. TCRdb passed the public sequencing reads through fastp at Q25 and MiXCR, retaining productive beta sequences. Identical CDR3 protein sequences are pooled into one entry, listed with their most common genes and DNA. The sample contains 60,000 to 80,000 distinct CDR3 sequences, 11% to 15% of them found a single time. The ten most abundant clones make up about 42% of the sample. Material: a population of CD138-negative cells sorted from bone marrow. Explained via the paper, the cell subset or site label denotes: bone marrow mononuclear cells depleted of CD138+ plasma/myeloma cells by negative magnetic selection. The receptors derive from a donor aged 40 or over with multiple myeloma.

This clonotype has at least ten counts. This chain joins TRBV28 and TRBJ2-5; D is possibly TRBD1 (5 bases). Trimming shortened V by 7 bases and J by 5 bases, and 17 bases separated the two germline ends. Germline V gene data show CDR1 as MDHEN and CDR2 as SYDVKM. CDR3 length equals 14 residues. The CDR3 bases are TGTGCCAGCACCACGAGAAGGCCAGGGGAGACCCAGTACTTC. This gives the protein CASTTRRPGETQYF. Full variable domain (missing parts from reference TRBV28 and TRBJ2-5): DVKVTQSSRYLVKRTGEKVFLECVQDMDHENMFWYRQDPGLGLRLIYFSYDVKMKEKGDIPEGYSVSREKKERFSLILESASTNQTSMYLCASTTRRPGETQYFGPGTRLLVL.

As to this clonotype: A read error is possible here, since a much larger clone lies one base away. DNA of the CDR3: TGTGCCAGCAGCTCCGAGCGGGAGGACTACGATGAGCAGTTCTTC. Its translation is CASSSEREDYDEQFF. J is TRBJ2-1 and V is TRBV7-8; TRBD2 matches 9 bases. Germline values: CDR1 SGHVS, CDR2 FQNEAQ. This CDR3 has 15 residues.

As for this clonotype: The missing conserved phenylalanine or tryptophan at the end of this CDR3 makes a read error likely. The chain links TRBV5-1 to TRBJ2-5; 7 bases fit TRBD2. With V trimmed by 0 bases and J by 4 bases, 6 bases remained unmatched. From germline, CDR1 is SGHRS and CDR2 YFSETQ. There are 15 residues in the CDR3. CDR3 protein: CASSLGPAGLETQYL. The CDR3 DNA reads TGCGCCAGCAGCTTGGGACCAGCGGGGCTAGAGACCCAGTACCTC.

This chain joins TRBV27 and TRBJ2-2, with TRBD2 matching over 10 bases. The length of the CDR3 is 15 residues. Germline-derived CDR1 and CDR2 are MNHEY and SMNVEV (reference sequence). Unmatched junction bases numbered 5, after V lost 6 bases and J lost 4 bases. DNA for the CDR3: TGTGCCAGCAGCCCAGCGGGAGGGCGCACCGGGGAGCTGTTTTTT. This codes for CASSPAGGRTGELFF.

This clonotype occurred many times. This chain links TRBV7-3 with TRBJ2-1, with 8 bases fitting TRBD2. Germline V gives CDR1 SGHTA, CDR2 FQGTGA. This CDR3 contains 15 residues. The V segment lost 1 base and the J segment 7 bases; nucleotides outside the gene matches: 6. CDR3 protein: CASSLSSGRVNEQFF. The CDR3 region has the DNA TGTGCCAGCAGCTTAAGTTCCGGGAGGGTTAATGAGCAGTTCTTC.

This clonotype has just a few counts. The V and J genes are TRBV7-3 and TRBJ2-7, with a tentative D call TRBD1 (6 bases). CDR3 length equals 13 residues. CDR1 is SGHTA, CDR2 FQGTGA, per germline. V was cut by 0 bases and J by 5 bases, with 8 bases left in between. The CDR3 region is CASSLTPGDEQYF. In DNA form, the CDR3 reads TGTGCCAGCAGCTTAACCCCAGGGGACGAGCAGTACTTC. The variable domain in full, with the rest retrieved from reference TRBV7-3 and TRBJ2-7, is GAGVSQTPSNKVTEKGKYVELRCDPISGHTALYWYRQSLGQGPEFLIYFQGTGAADDSGLPNDRFFAVRPEGSVSTLKIQRTERGDSAVYLCASSLTPGDEQYFGPGTRLTVT.

This clonotype was counted many times. The chain combines TRBV7-3 with TRBJ2-1, with 15 bases matching TRBD2. The junction had 7 bases not matched to a gene; V was cut back by 3 bases and J by 7 bases. The CDR3 is 17 amino acids. Per the germline V gene, CDR1 is SGHTA and CDR2 is FQGTGA. The CDR3 sequence is CASSFGTSGRLGNEQFF. The CDR3 bases are TGTGCCAGCAGCTTTGGGACTAGCGGGAGGCTTGGGAATGAGCAGTTCTTC.

This clonotype was counted at least ten times. V and J are TRBV12-3 or TRBV12-4 and TRBJ1-4, with 8 bases fitting TRBD1. CDR3 length: 16 residues. V gave up 6 bases and J gave up 8 bases; unmatched junction bases: 14. Here the CDR3 DNA reads TGTGCCAGCAGGAATTCGCAGGGGGCTCGGGGAGAAAAACTGTTTTTT. Its protein is CASRNSQGARGEKLFF.

The chain joins TRBV30 to TRBJ1-5; possibly TRBD1 for D (6 bases). V gave up 2 bases and J gave up 2 bases, with 10 bases separating them. Germline V lookup: CDR1 GTSNPN, CDR2 SVGIG (reference sequence). The CDR3 is 14 residues long. CDR3 bases: TGTGCCTGGAGTTGGGGGCCTGGCAATCAGCCCCAGCATTTT. It yields the protein CAWSWGPGNQPQHF.

This clonotype appeared many times. The chain joins TRBV7-9 to TRBJ1-1; D is unresolved. From germline, CDR1 is SEHNR and CDR2 FQNEAQ (reference sequence). V lost 0 bases and J 5 bases, leaving 4 bases between the germline ends. The CDR3 is 12 residues long. The DNA for the CDR3 is TGTGCCAGCAGCTTAGCAGGGACTGAAGCTTTCTTT. Its translation: CASSLAGTEAFF. Together with reference TRBV7-9 and TRBJ1-1, the CDR3 gives the full variable domain: DTGVSQNPRHKITKRGQNVTFRCDPISEHNRLYWYRQTLGQGPEFLTYFQNEAQLEKSRLLSDRFSAERPKGSFSTLEIQRTEQGDSAMYLCASSLAGTEAFFGQGTRLTVV.

This clonotype came up many times. This sequence joins TRBV12-3 or TRBV12-4 and TRBJ2-3; TRBD1 agrees at 7 bases. The CDR3 is 15 residues long. V lost 5 bases, J lost 4 bases, and 9 bases stayed unmatched. This CDR3 is CASSVRQGISDTQYF. In DNA form, the CDR3 reads TGTGCCAGCAGTGTCAGACAGGGCATATCAGATACGCAGTATTTT.

This clonotype was recorded at least ten times. J is TRBJ2-7 and V is TRBV11-3, with TRBD2 identical over 7 bases. The germline V gene encodes CDR1 SGHNT and CDR2 YENEEA. Losses at the gene ends were 4 bases for V and 2 bases for J; bases not matched to a gene: 11. The CDR3 runs 16 residues. CDR3 nucleotide sequence: TGTGCCAGCAGCTCTAGACTAAGCGGGATTGCCTACGAGCAGTACTTC. Amino acids: CASSSRLSGIAYEQYF.

This clonotype has a count of ten or more. The rearrangement uses TRBV15 and TRBJ2-5; 8 positions agree with TRBD1. The CDR3 is 15 amino acids. Germline lookup yields CDR1 LNHNV and CDR2 YYDKDF (reference sequence). V lost 0 bases and J lost 4; bases outside the gene matches: 4. The CDR3 nucleotides read TGTGCCACCAGCAGAGATTTTGACAGGGGAGAGACCCAGTACTTC. Amino acid sequence: CATSRDFDRGETQYF.

On this clonotype itself: Being one base from a much bigger clone, this may be a read error. The V gene is TRBV7-9, the J gene TRBJ2-7; TRBD1 or TRBD2 may be the D gene (5 bases each). Germline-derived CDR1 and CDR2 are SEHNR and FQNEAQ (reference sequence). The V and J ends lost 1 base and 2 bases respectively, with 12 bases between them. The CDR3 runs to 15 residues. DNA of the CDR3: TGTGCCAGCAGCTTAGGACTGGGGGACCCCTACGAGCAGTACTTC. It encodes CASSLGLGDPYEQYF.

Ten or more counts support this clonotype. This rearrangement joins TRBV21-1 to TRBJ2-3. TRBV21-1 is recorded as a pseudogene. This CDR3 region has 12 residues. The CDR3 coding sequence is TGTGCCAGCAGCAAAGGCTTGGATACGCAGTATTTT. Amino acid sequence: CASSKGLDTQYF.

A word on this clonotype: One end of the junction fails to match germline, which may point to a read error. The genes are TRBV29-1 and TRBJ1-1, with a possible D match to TRBD1 (6 bases). This CDR3 spans 13 amino acids. In germline, CDR1 is SQVTM, CDR2 ANQGSEA. CDR3 sequence reads: CSVTGWMKTEAFF. DNA of the CDR3: TGCAGCGTTACAGGGTGGATGAAAACTGAAGCTTTCTTT.

The table lists this clonotype with many counts. The chain uses TRBV7-9 and TRBJ2-3, with D perhaps TRBD2 (6 bases). The CDR3 is 16 residues long. Germline V gene sequence: CDR1 SEHNR, CDR2 FQNEAQ (reference sequence). V dropped 1 base and J dropped 2 bases, with 13 bases sitting between them. The CDR3 here is CASSLGRDYFTDTQYF. The CDR3 nucleotides read TGTGCCAGCAGCTTAGGGCGGGATTACTTCACAGATACGCAGTATTTT.

This clonotype was counted ten times or more. The chain has TRBV29-1 and TRBJ1-1; TRBD1 agrees at 8 bases. The length of the CDR3 is 13 residues. The germline V gene encodes CDR1 SQVTM and CDR2 ANQGSEA. J gave up 5 bases and V 7 bases, and 9 bases lay outside the gene matches. In nucleotides, the CDR3 is TGCAGCGGATACAGGGGGTTGGGGACTGAAGCTTTCTTT. Residues: CSGYRGLGTEAFF.

The rearrangement joins TRBV7-9 to TRBJ1-1, with D uncertain. V was clipped by 5 bases and J by 1 base, with 14 bases between them. Germline V CDR1 and CDR2: SEHNR, FQNEAQ (reference sequence). The CDR3 loop spans 15 amino acids. Here the CDR3 DNA reads TGTGCCAGCAGCGGCCCGGGAGCCCAGAACACTGAAGCTTTCTTT. Translating gives CASSGPGAQNTEAFF.

Ten or more counts support this clonotype. The chain is built from TRBV7-8 and TRBJ1-1, with 7 bases lining up with TRBD1. The CDR3 sequence is 14 residues long. Germline trimming cut 7 bases from V and 2 bases from J; bases unmatched to any gene: 7. From germline, CDR1 is SGHVS and CDR2 FQNEAQ. This chain's CDR3 is CASTPGTVNTEAFF. The CDR3 DNA reads TGTGCCAGCACTCCCGGGACAGTTAACACTGAAGCTTTCTTT. Full variable domain (remainder filled in from reference TRBV7-8 and TRBJ1-1): GAGVSQSPRYKVAKRGQDVALRCDPISGHVSLFWYQQALGQGPEFLTYFQNEAQLDKSGLPSDRFFAERPEGSVSTLKIQRTQQEDSAVYLCASTPGTVNTEAFFGQGTRLTVV.

This clonotype appeared many times. The J gene is TRBJ2-3, the V gene TRBV12-3 or TRBV12-4, with a possible D match to TRBD2 (5 bases). The length of the CDR3 is 17 residues. Trimming left V 5 bases short and J 0 bases short, with 18 bases between. The CDR3 loop is CASSPSRFSESTDTQYF. The DNA of the CDR3 is TGTGCCAGCAGTCCCTCGCGGTTTAGCGAGAGCACAGATACGCAGTATTTT.

For this clonotype: A far larger clone is one base from this, pointing to a likely read error. The rearrangement joins TRBV3-2 to TRBJ2-1; the listed D gene, TRBD2, was not tested against the DNA. TRBV3-2 is assigned pseudogene status. There are 15 residues in the CDR3. CDR3 DNA: TGTGCCAGCAGCCAAGATTTGCGGGACTACAATGAGCAGTTCTTC. Translation gives CASSQDLRDYNEQFF.

This clonotype was detected many times. The rearrangement uses TRBV20-1 and TRBJ2-1, with 10 bases identical to TRBD2. V lost 3 bases to trimming and J lost 4 bases; unmatched junction nucleotides: 6. CDR1 and CDR2 from the germline V gene are DFQATT and SNEGSKA (reference sequence). The CDR3 has 15 amino acids. The CDR3 loop reads CSARGLAHFYNEQFF. CDR3 sequence (DNA): TGCAGTGCTAGGGGACTAGCGCATTTTTACAATGAGCAGTTCTTC.

Turning to this clonotype: This may come from a read error, since a much larger clone is one base off. V usage is TRBV28 and J usage is TRBJ2-7; 8 nucleotides line up with TRBD1. V shed 6 bases, J shed 2 bases, and the junction held 9 bases outside the gene matches. CDR3 size: 15 residues. Germline CDR1 and CDR2: MDHEN and SYDVKM. CDR3 residues: CASSYSGTGTYEQYF. The CDR3 nucleotides are TGTGCCAGCAGCTATTCCGGGACAGGTACCTACGAGCAGTACTTC.

This clonotype was counted many times. V and J are TRBV28 and TRBJ2-1, with 8 bases identical to TRBD1. This CDR3 region has 15 residues. V lost 1 base and J lost 7; bases outside the gene matches: 6. CDR1 is MDHEN, CDR2 SYDVKM, per germline. CDR3 sequence reads: CASSLYGQGVNEQFF. The DNA of the CDR3 is TGTGCCAGCAGTTTATACGGACAGGGTGTGAATGAGCAGTTCTTC.

This clonotype was picked up many times. V usage is TRBV12-3 or TRBV12-4 and J usage is TRBJ2-1; D possibly matches TRBD1 or TRBD2 (5 bases each). The CDR3 sequence is 17 residues long. Trimming cost V 3 bases and J 7 bases, with 22 bases left between them. The CDR3 here is CASSLRGGIRGMNEQFF. DNA for the CDR3: TGTGCCAGCAGTTTGAGGGGTGGGATAAGGGGTATGAATGAGCAGTTCTTC.

This clonotype appeared many times. The genes are TRBV3-1 and TRBJ1-2; D perhaps matches TRBD1 (5 bases). CDR3 length: 15 amino acids. In germline, CDR1 is LGHDT, CDR2 YNNKEL (reference sequence). V was clipped by 1 base and J by 4 bases, with 13 bases between them. The CDR3 loop reads CASSQGPKGVYGYTF. The CDR3, as DNA: TGTGCCAGCAGCCAAGGCCCTAAAGGGGTCTATGGCTACACCTTC.

This clonotype was detected many times. The rearrangement joins TRBV12-5 to TRBJ2-7; 11 bases line up with TRBD1. The CDR3 runs 15 residues. CDR1 and CDR2 from the germline V gene are LGHNT and FRNRAP. With 6 bases clipped from V and 2 bases from J, the junction kept 6 bases outside the gene matches. This CDR3 is CASGPGTGGTYEQYF. The CDR3 DNA is TGTGCTAGTGGCCCAGGGACAGGGGGAACCTACGAGCAGTACTTC.

This clonotype was counted many times. This chain links TRBV14 with TRBJ2-1; D is unclear. Germline CDR1 SGHDN, CDR2 FVKESK. V was trimmed by 0 bases and J by 0 bases, leaving 15 bases between them. The CDR3 consists of 18 residues. CDR3 coding DNA: TGTGCCAGCAGCCAAGAACCCCTTTGGGTAAGCTCCTACAATGAGCAGTTCTTC. Translating gives CASSQEPLWVSSYNEQFF.

Points on this clonotype: A read error is possible here, since a much larger clone lies one base away. V is TRBV5-1 and J is TRBJ2-5; D is possibly TRBD2 (8 bases). CDR3 length: 19 residues. Germline assignment: CDR1 SGHRS and CDR2 YFSETQ. The CDR3 loop is CASSLVPGQLSSGQETRYF. CDR3 coding DNA: TGCGCCAGCAGCTTGGTTCCGGGACAGTTATCTAGCGGGCAAGAGACCCGGTACTTC.